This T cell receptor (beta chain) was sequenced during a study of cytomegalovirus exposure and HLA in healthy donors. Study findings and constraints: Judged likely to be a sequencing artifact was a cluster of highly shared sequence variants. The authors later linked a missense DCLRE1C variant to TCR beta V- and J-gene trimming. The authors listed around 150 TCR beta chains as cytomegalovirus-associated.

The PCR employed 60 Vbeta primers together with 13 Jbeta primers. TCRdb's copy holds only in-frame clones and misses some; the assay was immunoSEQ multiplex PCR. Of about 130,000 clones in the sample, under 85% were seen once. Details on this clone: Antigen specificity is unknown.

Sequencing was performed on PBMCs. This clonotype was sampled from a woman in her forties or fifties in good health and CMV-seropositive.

CDR3 nucleotides: TGCGCCAGCAGTGAGATAGGGGAAGGAAACACCATATATTTT. Residues: CASSEIGEGNTIYF. The gene calls are TRBV10-1 and TRBJ1-3; possibly TRBD1 for D (5 bases). The CDR3 loop spans 14 amino acids. Trimming removed 2 bases at V and 4 bases at J, with 9 bases between. Per germline, CDR1 WNHNN and CDR2 SYGVQD (reference sequence).